This TCR beta chain was retrieved from a study of response to subunit inactivated influenza vaccine. TCRdb reprocessed the RT-PCR reads via MiXCR and lists one record per CDR3 protein. This sample yields 750,000 to 850,000 distinct CDR3 sequences, of which less than 20% are seen a single time; under 13% belongs to the top ten. Whole-study results and caveats: Authors suggested each seasonal influenza vaccination recruits few new T cells.

This clonotype has a handful of counts. Its antigen is unknown. The sample was PBMCs from blood, taken roughly 5 days after vaccination. The receptor's source is a man aged 45-60 years who received an inactivated influenza vaccine.

CDR3 bases: TGTGCCAGCAGATCTACCGGGACAGGGTCAGATACGCAGTATTTT. It translates to CASRSTGTGSDTQYF. The V gene is TRBV12-3 or TRBV12-4, the J gene TRBJ2-3; 9 nucleotides line up with TRBD1. V lost 6 bases, J lost 4 bases, and 8 bases stayed unmatched. CDR3 length: 15 residues.